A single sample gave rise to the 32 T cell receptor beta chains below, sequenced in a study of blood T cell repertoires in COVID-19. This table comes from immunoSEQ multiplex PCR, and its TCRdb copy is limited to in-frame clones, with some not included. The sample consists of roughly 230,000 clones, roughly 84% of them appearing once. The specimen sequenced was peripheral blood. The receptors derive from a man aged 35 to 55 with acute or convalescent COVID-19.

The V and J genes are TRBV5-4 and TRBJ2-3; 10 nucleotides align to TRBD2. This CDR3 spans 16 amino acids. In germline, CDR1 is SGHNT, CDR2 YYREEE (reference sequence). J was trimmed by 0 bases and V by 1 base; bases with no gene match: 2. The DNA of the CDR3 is TGTGCCAGCAGCTTGTTACTAGCGGGGAGCACAGATACGCAGTATTTT. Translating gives CASSLLLAGSTDTQYF.

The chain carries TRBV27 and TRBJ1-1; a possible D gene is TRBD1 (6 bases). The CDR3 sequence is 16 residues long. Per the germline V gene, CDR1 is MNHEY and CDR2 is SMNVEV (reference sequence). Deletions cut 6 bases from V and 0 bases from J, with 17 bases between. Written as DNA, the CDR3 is TGTGCCAGCAGAGAATATCGGACAGCCCTGAACACTGAAGCTTTCTTT. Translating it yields CASREYRTALNTEAFF.

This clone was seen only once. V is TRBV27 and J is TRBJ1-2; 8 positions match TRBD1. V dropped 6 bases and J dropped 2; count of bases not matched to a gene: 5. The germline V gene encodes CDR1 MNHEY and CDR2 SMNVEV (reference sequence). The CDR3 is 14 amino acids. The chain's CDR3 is CASSRTGINYGYTF. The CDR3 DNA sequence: TGTGCCAGCAGCAGGACAGGGATCAACTATGGCTACACCTTC.

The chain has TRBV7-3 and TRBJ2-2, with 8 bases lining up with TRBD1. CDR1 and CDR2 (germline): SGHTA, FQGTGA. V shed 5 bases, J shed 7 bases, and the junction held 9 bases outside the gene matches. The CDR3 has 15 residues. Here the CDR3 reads CASSLQGADIGELFF. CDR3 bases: TGTGCCAGCAGCCTTCAGGGGGCCGATATCGGGGAGCTGTTTTTT. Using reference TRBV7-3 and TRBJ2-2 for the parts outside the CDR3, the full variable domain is GAGVSQTPSNKVTEKGKYVELRCDPISGHTALYWYRQSLGQGPEFLIYFQGTGAADDSGLPNDRFFAVRPEGSVSTLKIQRTERGDSAVYLCASSLQGADIGELFFGEGSRLTVL.

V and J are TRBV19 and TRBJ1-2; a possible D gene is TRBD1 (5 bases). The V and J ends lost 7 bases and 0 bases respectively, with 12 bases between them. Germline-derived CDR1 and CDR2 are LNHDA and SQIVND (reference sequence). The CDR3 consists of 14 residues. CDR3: CASKGRATNYGYTF. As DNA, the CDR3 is TGTGCCAGTAAAGGCAGGGCCACTAACTATGGCTACACCTTC.

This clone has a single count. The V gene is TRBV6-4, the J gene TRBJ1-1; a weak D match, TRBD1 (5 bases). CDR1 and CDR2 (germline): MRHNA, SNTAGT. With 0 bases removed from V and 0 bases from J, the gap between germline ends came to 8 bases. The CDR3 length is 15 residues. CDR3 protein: CASSDSGGMNTEAFF. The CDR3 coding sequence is TGTGCCAGCAGTGACTCGGGGGGAATGAACACTGAAGCTTTCTTT.

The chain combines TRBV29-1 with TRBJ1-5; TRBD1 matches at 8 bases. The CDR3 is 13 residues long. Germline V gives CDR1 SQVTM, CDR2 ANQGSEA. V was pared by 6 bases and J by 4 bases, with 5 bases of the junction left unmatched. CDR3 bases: TGCAGCGTATACACAGGGGGTAATCAGCCCCAGCATTTT. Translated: CSVYTGGNQPQHF.

The DNA for the CDR3 is TGTGCCAGTAGTCCCTCTAGGTACAATGAGCAGTTCTTC. It is translated as CASSPSRYNEQFF. The chain has TRBV19 and TRBJ2-1, with D uncertain. Germline CDR1 LNHDA, CDR2 SQIVND (reference sequence). The CDR3 is made up of 13 amino acids. V was shortened by 5 bases and J by 4 bases, with 9 bases between the two germline ends.

The CDR3 sequence is CASSPNDVPGAYEQYF. The CDR3 DNA follows: TGTGCCAGCAGCCCAAATGATGTACCTGGGGCATACGAGCAGTACTTC. The chain joins TRBV3-1 (or the pseudogene TRBV3-2) to TRBJ2-7, with D possibly matching TRBD1 (5 bases). From germline, CDR1 is LGHDT and CDR2 YNNKEL (reference sequence). The germline V and J ends were trimmed by 4 bases and 4 bases, with 20 bases remaining between them. The CDR3 extends over 16 amino acids.

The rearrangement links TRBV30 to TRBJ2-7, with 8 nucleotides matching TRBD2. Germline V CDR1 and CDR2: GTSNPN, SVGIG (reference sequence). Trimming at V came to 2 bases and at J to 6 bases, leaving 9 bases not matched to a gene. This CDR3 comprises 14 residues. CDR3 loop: CAWSLAGFNGEQYF. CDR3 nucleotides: TGTGCCTGGAGTTTAGCGGGATTTAATGGCGAGCAGTACTTC.

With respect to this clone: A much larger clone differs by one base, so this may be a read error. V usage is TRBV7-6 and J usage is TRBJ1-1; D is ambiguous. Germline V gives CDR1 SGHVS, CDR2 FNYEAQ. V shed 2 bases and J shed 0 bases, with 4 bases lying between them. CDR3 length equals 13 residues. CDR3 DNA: TGTGCCAGCAGCTTATCGGTGAACACTGAAGCTTTCTTT. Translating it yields CASSLSVNTEAFF. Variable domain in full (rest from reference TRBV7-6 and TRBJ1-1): GAGVSQSPRYKVTKRGQDVALRCDPISGHVSLYWYRQALGQGPEFLTYFNYEAQQDKSGLPNDRFSAERPEGSISTLTIQRTEQRDSAMYRCASSLSVNTEAFFGQGTRLTVV.

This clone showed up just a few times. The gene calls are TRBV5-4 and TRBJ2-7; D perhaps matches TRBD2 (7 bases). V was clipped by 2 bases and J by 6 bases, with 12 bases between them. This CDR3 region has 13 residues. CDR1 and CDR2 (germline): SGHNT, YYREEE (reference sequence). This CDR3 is CASSFPGEGEQYF. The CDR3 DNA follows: TGTGCCAGCAGCTTCCCAGGGGAGGGCGAGCAGTACTTC.

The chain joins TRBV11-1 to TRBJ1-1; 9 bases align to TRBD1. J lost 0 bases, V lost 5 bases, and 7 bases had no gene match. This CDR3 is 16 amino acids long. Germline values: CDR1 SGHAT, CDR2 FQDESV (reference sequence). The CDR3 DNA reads TGTGCCAGCAGCGTATACGGACAGGGGATGAACACTGAAGCTTTCTTT. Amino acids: CASSVYGQGMNTEAFF.

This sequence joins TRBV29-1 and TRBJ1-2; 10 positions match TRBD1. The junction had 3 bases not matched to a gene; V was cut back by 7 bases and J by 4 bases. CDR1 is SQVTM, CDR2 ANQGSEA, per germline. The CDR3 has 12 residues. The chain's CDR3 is CSGRTGGYGYTF. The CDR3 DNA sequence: TGCAGCGGTAGGACAGGGGGCTATGGCTACACCTTC.

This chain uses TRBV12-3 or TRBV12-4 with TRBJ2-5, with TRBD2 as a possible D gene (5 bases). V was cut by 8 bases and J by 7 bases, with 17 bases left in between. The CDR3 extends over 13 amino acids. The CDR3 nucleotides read TGTGCCAGCTCCCCGGGGTATCTTGGGACCCAGTACTTC. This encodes CASSPGYLGTQYF.

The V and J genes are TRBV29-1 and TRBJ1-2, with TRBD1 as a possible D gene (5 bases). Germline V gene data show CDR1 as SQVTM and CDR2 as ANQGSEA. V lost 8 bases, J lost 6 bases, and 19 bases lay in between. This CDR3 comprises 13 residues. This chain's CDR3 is CSPGGVLEDGYTF. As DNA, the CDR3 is TGCAGCCCCGGAGGGGTGTTGGAGGATGGCTACACCTTC.

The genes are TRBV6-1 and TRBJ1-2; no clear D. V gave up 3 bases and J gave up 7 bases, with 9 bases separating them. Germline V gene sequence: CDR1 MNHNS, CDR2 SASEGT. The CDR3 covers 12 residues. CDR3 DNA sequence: TGTGCCAGCAGTGACAACGGGTTTGGCTACACCTTC. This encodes CASSDNGFGYTF.

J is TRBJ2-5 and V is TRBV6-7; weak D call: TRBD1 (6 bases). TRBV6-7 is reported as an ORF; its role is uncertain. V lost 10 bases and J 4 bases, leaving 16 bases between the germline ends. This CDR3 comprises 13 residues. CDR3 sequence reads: CATGLQGVETQYF. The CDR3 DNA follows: TGTGCCACCGGTTTACAGGGCGTAGAGACCCAGTACTTC.

The CDR3 sequence: CASSALTGTGDGQPQHF. Written as DNA, the CDR3 is TGTGCCAGCAGCGCGTTAACCGGGACAGGGGATGGACAGCCCCAGCATTTT. The V call is TRBV9, the J call TRBJ1-5, with 10 bases that match TRBD1. In germline, CDR1 is SGDLS, CDR2 YYNGEE. The CDR3 is 17 residues long. Germline trimming cut 3 bases from V and 7 bases from J; bases unmatched to any gene: 13.

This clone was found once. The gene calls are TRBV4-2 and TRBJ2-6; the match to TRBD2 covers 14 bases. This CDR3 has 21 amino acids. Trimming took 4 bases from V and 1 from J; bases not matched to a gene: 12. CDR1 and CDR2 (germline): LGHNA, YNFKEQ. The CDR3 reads CASSPRTSGRPLESGANVLTF. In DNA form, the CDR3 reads TGTGCCAGCAGCCCCCGGACTAGCGGGAGGCCCCTAGAATCTGGGGCCAACGTCCTGACTTTC.

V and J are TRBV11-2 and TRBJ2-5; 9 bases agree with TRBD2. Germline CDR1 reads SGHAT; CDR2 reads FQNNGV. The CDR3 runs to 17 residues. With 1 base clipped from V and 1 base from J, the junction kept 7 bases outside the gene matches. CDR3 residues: CASSLGASGIFQETQYF. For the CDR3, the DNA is TGTGCCAGCAGCTTAGGGGCTAGCGGGATATTCCAAGAGACCCAGTACTTC.

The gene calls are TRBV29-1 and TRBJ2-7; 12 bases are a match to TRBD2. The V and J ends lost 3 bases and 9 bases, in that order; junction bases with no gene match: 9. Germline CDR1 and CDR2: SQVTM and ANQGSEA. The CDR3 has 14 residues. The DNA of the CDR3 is TGCAGCGTTGAGGGAGCTAGCGGGAGGGCCGGGCAGTACTTC. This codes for CSVEGASGRAGQYF.

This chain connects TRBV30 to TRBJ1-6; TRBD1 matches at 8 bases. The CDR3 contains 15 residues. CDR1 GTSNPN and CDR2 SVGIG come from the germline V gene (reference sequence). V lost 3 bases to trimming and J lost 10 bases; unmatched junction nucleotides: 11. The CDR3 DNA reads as TGTGCCTGGAGATCACCGGACAGGGACAACTCACCCCTCCACTTT. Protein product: CAWRSPDRDNSPLHF.

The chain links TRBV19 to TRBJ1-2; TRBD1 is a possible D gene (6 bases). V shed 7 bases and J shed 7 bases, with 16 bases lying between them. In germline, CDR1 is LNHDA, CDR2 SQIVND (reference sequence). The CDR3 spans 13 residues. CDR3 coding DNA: TGTGCCAGTACCATTGACAGGTTCGGTGGCTACACCTTC. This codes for CASTIDRFGGYTF.

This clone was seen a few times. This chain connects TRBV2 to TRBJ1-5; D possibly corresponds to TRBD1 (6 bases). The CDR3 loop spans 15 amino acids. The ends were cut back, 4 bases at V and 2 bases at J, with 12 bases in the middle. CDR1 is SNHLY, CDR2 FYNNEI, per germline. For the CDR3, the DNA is TGTGCCAGCAGTGCAGACAGGTCGGGCAATCAGCCCCAGCATTTT. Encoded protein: CASSADRSGNQPQHF.

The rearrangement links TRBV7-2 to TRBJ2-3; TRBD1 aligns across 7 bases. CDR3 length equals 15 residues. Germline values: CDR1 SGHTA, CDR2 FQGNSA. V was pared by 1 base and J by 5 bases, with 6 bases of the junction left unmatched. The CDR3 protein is CASSLGGQNLDTQYF. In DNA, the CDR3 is TGTGCCAGCAGCTTAGGGGGACAGAACCTAGATACGCAGTATTTT.

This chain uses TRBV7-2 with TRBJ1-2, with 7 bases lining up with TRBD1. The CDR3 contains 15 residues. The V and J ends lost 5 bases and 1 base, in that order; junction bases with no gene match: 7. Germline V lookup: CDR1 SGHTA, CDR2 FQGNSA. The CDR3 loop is CASSPAGTDNYGYTF. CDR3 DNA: TGTGCCAGCAGCCCAGCCGGGACAGATAACTATGGCTACACCTTC.

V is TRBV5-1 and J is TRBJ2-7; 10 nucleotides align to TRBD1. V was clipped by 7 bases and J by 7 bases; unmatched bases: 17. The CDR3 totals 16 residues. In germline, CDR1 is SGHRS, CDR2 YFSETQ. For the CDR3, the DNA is TGCGCCAGCGCCCCAATAACCGGGACAGGGGTCTTGGAGCAGTACTTC. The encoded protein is CASAPITGTGVLEQYF. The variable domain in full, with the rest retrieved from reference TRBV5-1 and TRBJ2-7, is KAGVTQTPRYLIKTRGQQVTLSCSPISGHRSVSWYQQTPGQGLQFLFEYFSETQRNKGNFPGRFSGRQFSNSRSEMNVSTLELGDSALYLCASAPITGTGVLEQYFGPGTRLTVT.

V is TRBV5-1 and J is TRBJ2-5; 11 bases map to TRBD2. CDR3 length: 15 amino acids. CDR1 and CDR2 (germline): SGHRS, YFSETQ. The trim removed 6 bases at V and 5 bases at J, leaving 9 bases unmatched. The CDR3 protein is CASTPGLAGGETQYF. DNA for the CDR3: TGCGCCAGCACCCCAGGACTAGCGGGCGGGGAGACCCAGTACTTC.

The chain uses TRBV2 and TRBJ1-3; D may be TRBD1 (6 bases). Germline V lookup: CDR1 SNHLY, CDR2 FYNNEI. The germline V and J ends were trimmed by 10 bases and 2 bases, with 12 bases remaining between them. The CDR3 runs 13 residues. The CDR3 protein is CAIGTSAGNTIYF. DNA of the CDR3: TGTGCCATCGGGACAAGCGCTGGAAACACCATATATTTT.

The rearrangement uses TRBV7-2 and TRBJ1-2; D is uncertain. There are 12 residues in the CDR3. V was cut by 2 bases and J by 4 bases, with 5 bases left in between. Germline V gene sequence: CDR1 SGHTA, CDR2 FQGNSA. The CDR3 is CASSLSLYGYTF. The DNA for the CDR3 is TGTGCCAGCAGCTTAAGCCTCTATGGCTACACCTTC. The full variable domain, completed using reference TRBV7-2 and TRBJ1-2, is GAGVSQSPSNKVTEKGKDVELRCDPISGHTALYWYRQSLGQGLEFLIYFQGNSAPDKSGLPSDRFSAERTGGSVSTLTIQRTQQEDSAVYLCASSLSLYGYTFGSGTRLTVV.

In DNA, the CDR3 is TGTGCCAGCAGCTCAGGGATCGTCTCTGGAAACACCATATATTTT. It is translated as CASSSGIVSGNTIYF. The rearrangement links TRBV11-2 to TRBJ1-3; D perhaps matches TRBD1 (5 bases). This CDR3 is 15 amino acids long. V dropped 4 bases and J dropped 0 bases, with 10 bases sitting between them. In germline, CDR1 is SGHAT, CDR2 FQNNGV.